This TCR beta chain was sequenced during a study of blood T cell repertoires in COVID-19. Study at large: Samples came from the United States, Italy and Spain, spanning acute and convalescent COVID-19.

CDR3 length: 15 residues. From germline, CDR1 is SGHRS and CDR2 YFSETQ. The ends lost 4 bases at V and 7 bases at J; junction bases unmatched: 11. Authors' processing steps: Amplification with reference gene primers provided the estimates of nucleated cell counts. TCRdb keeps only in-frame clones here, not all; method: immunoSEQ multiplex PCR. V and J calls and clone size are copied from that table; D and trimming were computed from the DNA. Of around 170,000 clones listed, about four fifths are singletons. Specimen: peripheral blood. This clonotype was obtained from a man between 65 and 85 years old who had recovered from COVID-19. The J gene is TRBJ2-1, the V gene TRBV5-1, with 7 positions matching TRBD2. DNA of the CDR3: TGCGCCAGCAGCGGGCCGCGGGAGAGGAGAAATGAGCAGTTCTTC. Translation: CASSGPRERRNEQFF.